Sequencing of this T cell receptor (beta chain) was carried out in a study of cytomegalovirus exposure and HLA in healthy donors. Broader study findings: Most sequenced TCRs were rare (though some public TCRs occurred in many donors).

From germline, CDR1 is LNHDA and CDR2 SQIVND (reference sequence). This CDR3 is built from 16 residues. The junction had 6 bases not matched to a gene; V was cut back by 2 bases and J by 4 bases. TCRdb's table, derived via immunoSEQ multiplex PCR, lists solely in-frame clones and lacks some. Among 130,000 or so clones, under 90% were seen once, and the ten largest hold about 3%. About this clone: Its antigen is as yet unknown.

This sequence joins TRBV19 and TRBJ2-5; 11 bases fit TRBD1. The sequencing input was PBMCs. This sequence was found in a man between 25 and 39 years old in good health and CMV-seronegative. CDR3 loop: CASSIPMDRGRETQYF. The CDR3 nucleotides are TGTGCCAGTAGTATACCAATGGACAGGGGGCGAGAGACCCAGTACTTC.